This T cell receptor (beta chain) was sequenced during a study of T cell repertoires in cytomegalovirus infection. About the study: Public TCR beta signatures were indicative of both CMV infection and a matching HLA type. Overall study findings and caveats: The ex vivo response showed dominance by HLA-C-restricted CMV-specific TCR beta clonotypes. The cumulative frequency of public TCR beta families distinguished individuals who carried CMV together with the relevant HLA.

Germline-derived CDR1 and CDR2 are SGHTA and FQGNSA. This CDR3 is 15 amino acids long. The trim removed 1 base at V and 9 bases at J, leaving 11 bases unmatched. This clonotype is categorized as medium-sized. Antigen: not known. One entry per CDR3 protein results from TCRdb running MiXCR on the reads. The sample consists of roughly 150,000 distinct CDR3 sequences, 23% of them appearing once. This TCR derives from a human donor in good health (CMV status not recorded). Some clones in this sample may be carry-over from other donors' samples. The chain carries TRBV7-2 and TRBJ2-7; 8 bases agree with TRBD2. Material: PBMCs. CDR3: CASSLGGAGDIGQYF. CDR3 DNA: TGTGCCAGCAGCTTAGGAGGAGCGGGAGATATAGGGCAGTACTTC.